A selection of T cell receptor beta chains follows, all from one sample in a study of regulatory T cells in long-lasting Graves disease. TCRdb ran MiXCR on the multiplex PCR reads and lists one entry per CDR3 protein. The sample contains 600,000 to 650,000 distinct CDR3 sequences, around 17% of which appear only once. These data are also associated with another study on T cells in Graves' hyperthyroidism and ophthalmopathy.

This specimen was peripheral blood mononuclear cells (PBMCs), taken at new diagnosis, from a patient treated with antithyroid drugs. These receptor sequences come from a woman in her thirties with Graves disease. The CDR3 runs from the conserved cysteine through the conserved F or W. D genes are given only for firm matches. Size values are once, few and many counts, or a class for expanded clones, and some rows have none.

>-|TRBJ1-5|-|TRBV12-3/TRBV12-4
TGTGCCAGCAGTTTAGCGGCGATAACGAGCAATCAGCCCCAGCATTTT
CASSLAAITSNQPQHF
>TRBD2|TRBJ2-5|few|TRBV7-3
TGTGCCAGCAGCTTAGGGCCCGGGAGGGGTGAGACCCAGTACTTC
CASSLGPGRGETQYF
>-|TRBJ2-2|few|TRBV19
TGTGCCAGTAGTATGGGACCACGCACCGGGGAGCTGTTTTTT
CASSMGPRTGELFF
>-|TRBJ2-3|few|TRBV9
TGTGCCAGCAGCGGCCGGGACTCCAGGTCTGATACGCAGTATTTT
CASSGRDSRSDTQYF
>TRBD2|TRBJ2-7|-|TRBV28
TGTGCCAGCAGTTTATCGTCCAGCGGGATCTACGAGCAGTACTTC
CASSLSSSGIYEQYF
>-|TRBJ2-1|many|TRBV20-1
TGCAGTGCACCCCGGGCGGCGGGGTCCTACAATGAGCAGTTCTTC
CSAPRAAGSYNEQFF
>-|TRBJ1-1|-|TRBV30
TGTGCCTGGGCAAGAGACAGGAACACTGAAGCTTTCTTT
CAWARDRNTEAFF
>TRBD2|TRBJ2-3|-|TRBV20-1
TGCAGTGCTACCGGTAGCGGGAGTCCAGATACGCAGTATTTT
CSATGSGSPDTQYF
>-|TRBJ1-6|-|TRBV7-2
TGTGCCAGCAGCTTAGCATTGGGTTCACCCCTCCACTTT
CASSLALGSPLHF
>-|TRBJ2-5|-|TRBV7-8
TGTGCCAGCTCACCCCTCGGGACTCCTCGTCAAGAGACCCAGTACTTC
CASSPLGTPRQETQYF
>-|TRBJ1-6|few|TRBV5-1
TGCGCCAGCGGATCATTGTTCGGTGGGAATTCACCCCTCCACTTT
CASGSLFGGNSPLHF
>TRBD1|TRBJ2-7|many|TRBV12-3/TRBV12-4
TGTGCCAGCAGTTTAGCAGGACAGGGTACCGAGCAGTACTTC
CASSLAGQGTEQYF
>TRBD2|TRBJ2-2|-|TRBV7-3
TGTGCCAGCAGTTCCTCAGGACTAGCGGGAGGCGGGTCATACGGGGAGCTGTTTTTT
CASSSSGLAGGGSYGELFF
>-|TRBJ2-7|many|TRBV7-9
TGTGCCAGCAGCTTAGTGCGGTTTAACGAGCAGTACTTC
CASSLVRFNEQYF
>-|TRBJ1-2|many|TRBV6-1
TGTGCCAGCAGTGATCAAGCCGGGGGAGATGGCTACACCTTC
CASSDQAGGDGYTF
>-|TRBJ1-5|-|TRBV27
TGTGCCAGCACCCCGGACGGTTTTAGCAATCAGCCCCAGCATTTT
CASTPDGFSNQPQHF
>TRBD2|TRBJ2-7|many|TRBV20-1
TGCAGTGCTAGAGGGACTAGCGGGGAGAGAGGGCAGTACTTC
CSARGTSGERGQYF
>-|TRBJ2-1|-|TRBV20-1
TGCAGTGCTCTTCGACGATCCTGGGGGGAGGAGCAGTTCTTC
CSALRRSWGEEQFF
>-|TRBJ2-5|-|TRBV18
TGTGCCAGCTCATCTTACCAAGGGACCCAGTACTTC
CASSSYQGTQYF
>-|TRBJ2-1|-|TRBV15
TGTGCCACCAGCAGAGCAAGCAATGAGCAGTTCTTC
CATSRASNEQFF
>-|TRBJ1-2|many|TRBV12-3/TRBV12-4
TGTGCCAGCAGTTTTGGGCGGGCCGGCTACACCTTC
CASSFGRAGYTF
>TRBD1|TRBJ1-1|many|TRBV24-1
TGTGCCACCAGTGACGCGGGACAGGGGAAGGGGGGCACTGAAGCTTTCTTT
CATSDAGQGKGGTEAFF
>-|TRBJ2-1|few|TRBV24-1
TGTGCCACCAGTGACTCCAGCCAACCATCCTACAATGAGCAGTTCTTC
CATSDSSQPSYNEQFF
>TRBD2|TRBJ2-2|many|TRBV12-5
TGTGCTAGTGGTTTGTTCCGGGGGGTGGCCCCCGGCGGGGAGCTGTTTTTT
CASGLFRGVAPGGELFF
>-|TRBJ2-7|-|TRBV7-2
TGTGCCAGCAGTAGGACATCCTCCTCCTACGAGCAGTACTTC
CASSRTSSSYEQYF
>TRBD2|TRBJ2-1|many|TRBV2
TGTGCCAGCAAGGCAGCGGGAGGGCAGTTTAATGAGCAGTTCTTC
CASKAAGGQFNEQFF
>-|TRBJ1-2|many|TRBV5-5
TGTGCCAGCAGGGTCCCGGGATTAAACTATGGCTACACCTTC
CASRVPGLNYGYTF
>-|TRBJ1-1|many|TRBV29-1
TGCAGCGTTGAGGGACAAATGAACACTGAAGCTTTCTTT
CSVEGQMNTEAFF
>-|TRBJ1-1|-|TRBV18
TGTGCCAGCTCACCAGGGCAGGGAGGATTCAAAGCTTTCTTT
CASSPGQGGFKAFF
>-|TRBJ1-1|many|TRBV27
TGTGCCAGCAGCTTCCTCACTGGGAATGCTGAAGCTTTCTTT
CASSFLTGNAEAFF
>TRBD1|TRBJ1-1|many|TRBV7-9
TGTGCCAGCAGCCCGAGGACAGGGGGAGGGGACACTGAAGCTTTCTTT
CASSPRTGGGDTEAFF
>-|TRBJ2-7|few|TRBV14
TGTGCCAGCAGTCTCGCGCTGGGTGTCAACGAGCAGTACTTC
CASSLALGVNEQYF
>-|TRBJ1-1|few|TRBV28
TGTGCCAGCAGTTTATCATCGGGGCGCACTGAAGCTTTCTTT
CASSLSSGRTEAFF
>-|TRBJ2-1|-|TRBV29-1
TGCAGCGTTGAAGAGCCACGAGCCTACAATGAGCAGTTCTTC
CSVEEPRAYNEQFF
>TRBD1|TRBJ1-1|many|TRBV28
TGTGCCAGCATTCAAAACAGGGGAGCTTTCTTT
CASIQNRGAFF
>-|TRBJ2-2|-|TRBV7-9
TGTGCCAGCAGCCCCCAAAAGTATGGGAGCACCGGGGAGCTGTTTTTT
CASSPQKYGSTGELFF
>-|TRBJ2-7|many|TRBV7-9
TGTGCCAGCAGCCCACAAGGAGCTCTGGGGCTAGCGGAGCAGTACTTC
CASSPQGALGLAEQYF
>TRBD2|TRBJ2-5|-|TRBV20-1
TGCAGTGCCTCGGGACTAGCGGGAGCCCCTCTACAAGAGACCCAGTACTTC
CSASGLAGAPLQETQYF
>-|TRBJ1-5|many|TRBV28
TGTGCCAGCAGTTTATTCAGGGGACCCAATCAGCCCCAGCATTTT
CASSLFRGPNQPQHF
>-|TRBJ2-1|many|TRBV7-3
TGTGCCAGCAGCTTAATGGCTAGCGAGGGGTATGAGCAGTTCTTC
CASSLMASEGYEQFF
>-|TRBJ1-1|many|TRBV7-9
TGTGCCAGCAGCTGGACCCAGGGAAAAACTGAAGCTTTCTTT
CASSWTQGKTEAFF
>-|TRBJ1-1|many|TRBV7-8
TGTGCCAGCAGCTTGGCTTTGGACACTGAAGCTTTCTTT
CASSLALDTEAFF
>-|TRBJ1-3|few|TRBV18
TGTGCCAGCTCCCCAGGGAGGTCTGGAAACACCATATATTTT
CASSPGRSGNTIYF
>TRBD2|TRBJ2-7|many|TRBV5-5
TGTGCCAGCAGCGAATCGGGTAGCGGGAGTTACGAGCAGTACTTC
CASSESGSGSYEQYF
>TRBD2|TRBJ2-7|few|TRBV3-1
TGTGCCAGCAGCCAAGTACTAGCGACCTACGAGCAGTACTTC
CASSQVLATYEQYF
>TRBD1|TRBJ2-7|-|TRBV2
TGTGCCAGCAGCCAAGAAGCCGGACAGGTCTTCTACGAGCAGTACTTC
CASSQEAGQVFYEQYF